This entry lists 26 T cell receptor beta chains sequenced from one sample in a study of blood T cell repertoires in COVID-19. Produced via immunoSEQ multiplex PCR; TCRdb's table is partial and in-frame only. The table includes approximately 190,000 clones, around 76% detected once. The specimen sequenced was peripheral blood. The origin of the receptors is a woman aged 55-75 years with COVID-19, enrolled during active disease.

The gene calls are TRBV5-1 and TRBJ2-2, with D perhaps TRBD2 (6 bases). Looked up from germline, CDR1 is SGHRS and CDR2 is YFSETQ. The CDR3 has 16 amino acids. V was trimmed by 1 base and J by 5 bases, leaving 15 bases between them. CDR3 region: CASSLRLGRETGELFF. The CDR3 region has the DNA TGCGCCAGCAGCTTGCGTCTCGGGAGAGAGACCGGGGAGCTGTTTTTT.

The V call is TRBV4-1, the J call TRBJ2-2, with 8 bases aligning to TRBD1. This CDR3 has 16 residues. Germline loops: CDR1 MGHRA, CDR2 YSYEKL. V shed 1 base, J shed 5 bases, and the junction held 6 bases outside the gene matches. The CDR3 DNA sequence: TGCGCCAGCAGCCAAGGATCAGGGGGCAAAACCGGGGAGCTGTTTTTT. Protein product: CASSQGSGGKTGELFF.

In this sample, this clone turned up once. This CDR3 is also generated by other DNA sequences in the sample. The gene calls are TRBV29-1 and TRBJ2-3; D might be TRBD2 (6 bases). Per the germline V gene, CDR1 is SQVTM and CDR2 is ANQGSEA. The CDR3 is 13 residues long. Trimming left V 6 bases short and J 3 bases short, with 13 bases between. The chain's CDR3 is CSVGGIGTDTQYF. In nucleotides, the CDR3 is TGCAGCGTCGGGGGAATAGGAACAGATACGCAGTATTTT.

V and J are TRBV9 and TRBJ1-5; the match to TRBD1 covers 11 bases. There are 15 residues in the CDR3. Germline assignment: CDR1 SGDLS and CDR2 YYNGEE. V shed 3 bases and J 4 bases; nucleotides not matched to a gene: 3. The CDR3 sequence: CASSAGTGGNQPQHF. CDR3 in DNA: TGTGCCAGCAGCGCCGGGACAGGGGGTAATCAGCCCCAGCATTTT. Drawing the rest from reference TRBV9 and TRBJ1-5, the complete variable domain is DSGVTQTPKHLITATGQRVTLRCSPRSGDLSVYWYQQSLDQGLQFLIQYYNGEERAKGNILERFSAQQFPDLHSELNLSSLELGDSALYFCASSAGTGGNQPQHFGDGTRLSIL.

The chain carries TRBV7-9 and TRBJ2-2; 9 nucleotides align to TRBD2. This CDR3 spans 15 amino acids. CDR1 is SEHNR, CDR2 FQNEAQ, per germline (reference sequence). J lost 5 bases, V lost 3 bases, and 4 bases had no gene match. CDR3 sequence reads: CASSLIAGDTGELFF. Here the CDR3 DNA reads TGTGCCAGCAGCTTGATAGCGGGAGATACCGGGGAGCTGTTTTTT.

This chain connects TRBV5-6 to TRBJ1-3; D call uncertain. CDR3 length: 16 amino acids. With 0 bases removed from V and 2 bases from J, the gap between germline ends came to 12 bases. Germline V gene sequence: CDR1 SGHDT, CDR2 YYEEEE. The CDR3 reads CASSLGPPSPGNTIYF. For the CDR3, the DNA is TGTGCCAGCAGCTTGGGGCCACCGTCGCCTGGAAACACCATATATTTT.

The V and J genes are TRBV7-2 and TRBJ2-5, with D perhaps TRBD1 (6 bases). The CDR3 loop spans 15 amino acids. Germline CDR1 and CDR2: SGHTA and FQGNSA. Trimming removed 2 bases at V and 1 base at J, with 11 bases between. The CDR3 spells CASSLYSGAQETQYF. DNA for the CDR3: TGTGCCAGCAGCTTATATTCAGGGGCCCAAGAGACCCAGTACTTC.

The chain carries TRBV3-1 (or the pseudogene TRBV3-2) and TRBJ2-3; 10 bases align to TRBD1. Germline V lookup: CDR1 LGHDT, CDR2 YNNKEL (reference sequence). CDR3 length: 16 residues. The V and J ends lost 2 bases and 2 bases, in that order; junction bases with no gene match: 4. The CDR3 DNA reads as TGTGCCAGCAGCCAATATGGGACAGGGGACACAGATACGCAGTATTTT. Protein sequence: CASSQYGTGDTDTQYF.

The chain has TRBV29-1 and TRBJ1-1; the D gene is possibly TRBD1 (6 bases). Germline CDR1 reads SQVTM; CDR2 reads ANQGSEA. There are 14 residues in the CDR3. Trimming cost V 2 bases and J 3 bases, with 13 bases left between them. The CDR3 protein is CSVEWQGKDTEAFF. The CDR3 DNA is TGCAGCGTTGAATGGCAGGGGAAGGACACTGAAGCTTTCTTT.

V is TRBV7-9 and J is TRBJ2-1; 11 bases are a match to TRBD2. This CDR3 region has 16 residues. CDR1 and CDR2 (germline): SEHNR, FQNEAQ (reference sequence). After removal of 5 bases from V and 5 bases from J, the junction contained 8 bases not matched to a gene. For the CDR3, the DNA is TGTGCCAGCAGCCGCCGTAGCGGGAGGGGAGACAATGAGCAGTTCTTC. Translation gives CASSRRSGRGDNEQFF. Combining the CDR3 with reference TRBV7-9 and TRBJ2-1 gives the whole variable domain DTGVSQNPRHKITKRGQNVTFRCDPISEHNRLYWYRQTLGQGPEFLTYFQNEAQLEKSRLLSDRFSAERPKGSFSTLEIQRTEQGDSAMYLCASSRRSGRGDNEQFFGPGTRLTVL.

The rearrangement uses TRBV12-3 or TRBV12-4 and TRBJ2-1, with D perhaps TRBD2 (6 bases). V dropped 5 bases and J dropped 12 bases, with 14 bases sitting between them. The CDR3 runs 12 residues. The CDR3 coding sequence is TGTGCCAGCAGTGGGACTCCACGGGGGCAGTTCTTC. This translates into CASSGTPRGQFF.

The chain employs TRBV5-8 and TRBJ1-6, with TRBD1 as a possible D gene (5 bases). The CDR3 runs 15 residues. Trimming pared 0 bases from V and 7 bases from J, leaving 11 bases between. CDR1 is SGHTS, CDR2 YDEGEE, per germline. The CDR3 DNA reads as TGTGCCAGCAGCTTGGATAGGCCAGGGAATTCACCCCTCCACTTT. The encoded protein is CASSLDRPGNSPLHF.

This chain uses TRBV5-5 with TRBJ1-5; D is possibly TRBD1 (6 bases). CDR1 SGHKS and CDR2 YYEKEE come from the germline V gene (reference sequence). V gave up 4 bases and J gave up 3 bases, with 14 bases separating them. The CDR3 is 15 residues long. As DNA, the CDR3 is TGTGCCAGCAGCCAGGACAGTCAACCCAATCAGCCCCAGCATTTT. Encoded protein: CASSQDSQPNQPQHF.

The chain recombines TRBV9 with TRBJ1-4; D is ambiguous. Germline loops: CDR1 SGDLS, CDR2 YYNGEE. This CDR3 is 18 amino acids long. V dropped 0 bases and J dropped 0 bases, with 15 bases sitting between them. DNA for the CDR3: TGTGCCAGCAGCGTAGATGAGGCAGCAGCCCCAACTAATGAAAAACTGTTTTTT. Protein product: CASSVDEAAAPTNEKLFF. Together with reference TRBV9 and TRBJ1-4, the CDR3 gives the full variable domain: DSGVTQTPKHLITATGQRVTLRCSPRSGDLSVYWYQQSLDQGLQFLIQYYNGEERAKGNILERFSAQQFPDLHSELNLSSLELGDSALYFCASSVDEAAAPTNEKLFFGSGTQLSVL.

V usage is TRBV11-2 and J usage is TRBJ1-1, with D hard to call. Germline V gene sequence: CDR1 SGHAT, CDR2 FQNNGV. V was cut by 0 bases and J by 8 bases, with 13 bases left in between. There are 14 residues in the CDR3. The CDR3 region is CASSLDSLPLEAFF. The CDR3 DNA is TGTGCCAGCAGCTTAGATTCATTGCCTCTAGAAGCTTTCTTT.

The chain couples TRBV27 to TRBJ2-3; 8 nucleotides match TRBD1. The CDR3 is made up of 16 amino acids. Germline assignment: CDR1 MNHEY and CDR2 SMNVEV (reference sequence). V shed 4 bases, J shed 0 bases, and the junction held 6 bases outside the gene matches. The CDR3 nucleotides are TGTGCCAGCAGTTGGGGGACAGGACCTAGCACAGATACGCAGTATTTT. Translation gives CASSWGTGPSTDTQYF.

The chain carries TRBV24-1 and TRBJ2-1, with no clear D. This CDR3 contains 13 residues. Germline CDR1 reads KGHDR; CDR2 reads SFDVKD. Between the trimmed V and J ends, which lost 5 bases and 2 bases, there was a span of 6 bases. Written as DNA, the CDR3 is TGTGCCACCAGTGTCGTTCCCTACAATGAGCAGTTCTTC. Protein sequence: CATSVVPYNEQFF.

This clone has only one observation. The chain is built from TRBV28 and TRBJ1-5; 8 bases map to TRBD1. With V trimmed by 3 bases and J by 2 bases, 21 bases remained unmatched. This CDR3 comprises 21 residues. Germline loops: CDR1 MDHEN, CDR2 SYDVKM. CDR3 nucleotides: TGTGCCAGCAGTTTTCCCGGGTCGGGGAGGCAGGGGGCCTTGCGCAATCAGCCCCAGCATTTT. It is translated as CASSFPGSGRQGALRNQPQHF.

The J gene is TRBJ2-1, the V gene TRBV21-1; the D call TRBD2 from the table was never checked on the DNA. TRBV21-1 is a documented pseudogene. The CDR3 length is 20 residues. CDR3 nucleotide sequence: TGTGCCAGCAGCGCCCTATCCCCGACTAGCGGGGGAAGCTCCTACAATGAGCAGTTCTTC. It translates to CASSALSPTSGGSSYNEQFF.

This clone occurred a few times. This chain connects TRBV11-3 to TRBJ2-1; D is unresolved. Looked up from germline, CDR1 is SGHNT and CDR2 is YENEEA. Trimming removed 1 base at V and 5 bases at J, with 12 bases between. The CDR3 covers 15 residues. The CDR3 reads CASSLAGLRNNEQFF. The CDR3 coding sequence is TGTGCCAGCAGCTTAGCGGGTTTGCGGAACAATGAGCAGTTCTTC.

This chain uses TRBV19 with TRBJ1-5; 7 bases map to TRBD1. Germline assignment: CDR1 LNHDA and CDR2 SQIVND (reference sequence). This CDR3 has 14 residues. The V and J ends lost 8 bases and 7 bases, in that order; junction bases with no gene match: 11. CDR3 amino acids: CASAVEGAGQPQHF. CDR3 DNA: TGTGCCAGTGCTGTCGAGGGGGCTGGGCAGCCCCAGCATTTT.

The V call is TRBV9, the J call TRBJ2-2, with a tentative D call TRBD2 (5 bases). CDR1 is SGDLS and CDR2 is YYNGEE in the germline V gene. The V gene lost 3 bases and the J gene lost 4 bases, with 13 bases spanning the gap. The CDR3 contains 15 residues. The CDR3 sequence: CASSGVQAGTGELFF. CDR3 DNA: TGTGCCAGCAGCGGGGTTCAGGCGGGCACCGGGGAGCTGTTTTTT.

The J gene is TRBJ2-7, the V gene TRBV15; TRBD2 might be the D (6 bases). Germline V gene sequence: CDR1 LNHNV, CDR2 YYDKDF (reference sequence). This CDR3 region has 13 residues. V dropped 0 bases and J dropped 7 bases, with 10 bases sitting between them. CDR3 bases: TGTGCCACCAGCAGAGATGTGGCGGGGGAGCAGTACGTC. Its translation is CATSRDVAGEQYV.

A single count supports this clone. The rearrangement joins TRBV6-5 to TRBJ1-5; maybe TRBD1 (6 bases). The CDR3 runs 16 residues. Germline CDR1 is MNHEY and CDR2 is SVGAGI. The V and J ends lost 6 bases and 1 base respectively, with 16 bases between them. In DNA form, the CDR3 reads TGTGCCAGCAGGTACAACAGGGCCCTAAGCAATCAGCCCCAGCATTTT. Translating it yields CASRYNRALSNQPQHF.

V gene TRBV2 combines with J gene TRBJ2-3, with 10 bases lining up with TRBD2. In germline, CDR1 is SNHLY, CDR2 FYNNEI. The CDR3 length is 16 residues. The junction had 2 bases not matched to a gene; V was cut back by 0 bases and J by 2 bases. For the CDR3, the DNA is TGTGCCAGCAGTGAAGCGCTAGCGGGGGTCACAGATACGCAGTATTTT. Its protein product is CASSEALAGVTDTQYF.

In its sample, this clone was seen a few times. This chain uses TRBV29-1 with TRBJ1-5, with D unclear. V lost 4 bases to trimming and J lost 4 bases, with 8 bases between them. The CDR3 extends over 12 amino acids. CDR1 SQVTM and CDR2 ANQGSEA come from the germline V gene. The CDR3 loop is CSVGGKNQPQHF. The DNA for the CDR3 is TGCAGCGTTGGCGGAAAAAATCAGCCCCAGCATTTT.